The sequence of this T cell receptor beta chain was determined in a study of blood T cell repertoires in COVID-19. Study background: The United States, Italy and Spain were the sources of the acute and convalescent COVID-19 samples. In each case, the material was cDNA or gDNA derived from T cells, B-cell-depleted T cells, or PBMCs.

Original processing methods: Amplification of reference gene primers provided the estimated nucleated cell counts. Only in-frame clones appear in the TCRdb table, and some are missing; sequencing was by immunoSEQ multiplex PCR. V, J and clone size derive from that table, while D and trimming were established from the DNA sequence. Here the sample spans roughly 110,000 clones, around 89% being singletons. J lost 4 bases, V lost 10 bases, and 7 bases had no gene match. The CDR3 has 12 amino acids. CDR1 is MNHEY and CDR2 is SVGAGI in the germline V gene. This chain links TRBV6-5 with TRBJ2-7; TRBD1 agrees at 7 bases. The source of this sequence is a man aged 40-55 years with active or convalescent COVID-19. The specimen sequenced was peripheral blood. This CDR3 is CATGTVIYEQYF. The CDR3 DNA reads TGTGCCACAGGGACAGTTATTTACGAGCAGTACTTC.